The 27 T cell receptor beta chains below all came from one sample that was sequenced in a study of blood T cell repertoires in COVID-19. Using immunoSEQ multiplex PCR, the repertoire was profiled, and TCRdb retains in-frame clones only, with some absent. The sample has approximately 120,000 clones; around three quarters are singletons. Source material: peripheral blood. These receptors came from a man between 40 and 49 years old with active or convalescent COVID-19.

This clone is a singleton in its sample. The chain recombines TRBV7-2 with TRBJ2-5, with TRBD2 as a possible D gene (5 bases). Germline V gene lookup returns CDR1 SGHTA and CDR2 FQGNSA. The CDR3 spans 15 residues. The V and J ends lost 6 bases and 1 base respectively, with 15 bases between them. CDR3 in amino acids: CASRKEGLAQETQYF. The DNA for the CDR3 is TGTGCCAGCAGGAAAGAGGGTCTGGCCCAAGAGACCCAGTACTTC.

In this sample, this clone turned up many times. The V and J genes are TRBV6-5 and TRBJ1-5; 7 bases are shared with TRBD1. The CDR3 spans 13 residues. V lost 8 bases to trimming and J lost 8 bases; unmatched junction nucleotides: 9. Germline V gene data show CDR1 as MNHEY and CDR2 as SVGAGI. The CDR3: CASEGGQVEPQHF. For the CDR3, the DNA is TGTGCCAGCGAAGGAGGACAGGTGGAGCCCCAGCATTTT.

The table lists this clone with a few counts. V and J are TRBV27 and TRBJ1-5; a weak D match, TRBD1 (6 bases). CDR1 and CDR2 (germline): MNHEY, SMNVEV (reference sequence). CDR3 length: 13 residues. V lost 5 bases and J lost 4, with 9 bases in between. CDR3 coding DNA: TGTGCCAGCAGTCCCCAGGGGAATCAGCCCCAGCATTTT. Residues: CASSPQGNQPQHF.

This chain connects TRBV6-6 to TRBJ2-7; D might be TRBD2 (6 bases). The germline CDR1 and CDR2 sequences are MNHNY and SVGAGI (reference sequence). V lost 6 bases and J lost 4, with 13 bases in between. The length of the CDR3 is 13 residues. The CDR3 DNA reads TGTGCCAGCAGCCCCGGGACTCCGTACGAGCAGTACTTC. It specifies CASSPGTPYEQYF.

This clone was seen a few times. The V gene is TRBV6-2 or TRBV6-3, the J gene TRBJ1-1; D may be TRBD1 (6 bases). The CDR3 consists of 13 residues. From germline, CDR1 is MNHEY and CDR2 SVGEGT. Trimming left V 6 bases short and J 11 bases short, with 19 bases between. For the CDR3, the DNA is TGTGCCAGCAGCTCATCAGCGGGGGCGCAGGCTTTCTTT. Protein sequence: CASSSSAGAQAFF.

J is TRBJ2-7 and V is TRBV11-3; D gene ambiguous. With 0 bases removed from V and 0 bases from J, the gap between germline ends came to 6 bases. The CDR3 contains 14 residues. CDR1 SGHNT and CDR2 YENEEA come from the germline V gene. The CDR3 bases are TGTGCCAGCAGCTTAGATCCCAGCTCCTACGAGCAGTACTTC. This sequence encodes CASSLDPSSYEQYF.

The CDR3 protein is CASSAGPMNTEAFF. The CDR3, as DNA: TGTGCCAGTAGTGCGGGTCCCATGAACACTGAAGCTTTCTTT. The chain has TRBV19 and TRBJ1-1; D uncertain. V was shortened by 5 bases and J by 0 bases, with 10 bases between the two germline ends. The length of the CDR3 is 14 residues. CDR1 and CDR2 from the germline V gene are LNHDA and SQIVND (reference sequence).

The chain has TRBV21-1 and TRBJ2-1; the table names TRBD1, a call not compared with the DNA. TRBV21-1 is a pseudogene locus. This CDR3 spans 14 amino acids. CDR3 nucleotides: TGTGCCAGCAGCCAGACAGGGTTCCGCAATGAGCAGTTCTTC. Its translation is CASSQTGFRNEQFF.

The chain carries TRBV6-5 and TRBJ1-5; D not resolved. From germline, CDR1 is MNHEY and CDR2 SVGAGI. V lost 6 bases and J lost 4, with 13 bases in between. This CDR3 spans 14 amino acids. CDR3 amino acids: CASSYTQNNQPQHF. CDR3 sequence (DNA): TGTGCCAGCAGCTACACACAGAATAATCAGCCCCAGCATTTT.

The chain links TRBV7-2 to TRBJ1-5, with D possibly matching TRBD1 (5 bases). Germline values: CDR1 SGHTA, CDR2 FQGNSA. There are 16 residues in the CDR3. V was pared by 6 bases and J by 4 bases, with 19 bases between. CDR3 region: CASSYYGPGGNQPQHF. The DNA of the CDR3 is TGTGCCAGCAGTTATTACGGTCCCGGGGGGAATCAGCCCCAGCATTTT.

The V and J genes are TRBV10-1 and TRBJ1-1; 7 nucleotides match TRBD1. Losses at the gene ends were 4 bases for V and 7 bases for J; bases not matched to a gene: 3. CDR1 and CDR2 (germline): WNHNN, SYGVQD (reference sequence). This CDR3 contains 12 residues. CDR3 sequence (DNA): TGCGCCAGCAGTGGGACAGGCGATGAAGCTTTCTTT. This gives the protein CASSGTGDEAFF.

The CDR3 bases are TGTGCCAGCAACACCGGGTGGGGAAACACCATATATTTT. This sequence encodes CASNTGWGNTIYF. V gene TRBV7-2 combines with J gene TRBJ1-3; D is unclear. This CDR3 is built from 13 residues. The V gene lost 7 bases and the J gene lost 4 bases, with 11 bases spanning the gap. In germline, CDR1 is SGHTA, CDR2 FQGNSA.

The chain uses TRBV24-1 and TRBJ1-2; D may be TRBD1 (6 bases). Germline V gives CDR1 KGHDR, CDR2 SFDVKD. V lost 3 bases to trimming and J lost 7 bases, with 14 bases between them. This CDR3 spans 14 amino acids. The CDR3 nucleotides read TGTGCCACCAGTGATCGTCCAGGGGTGGGTGGCTACACCTTC. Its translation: CATSDRPGVGGYTF.

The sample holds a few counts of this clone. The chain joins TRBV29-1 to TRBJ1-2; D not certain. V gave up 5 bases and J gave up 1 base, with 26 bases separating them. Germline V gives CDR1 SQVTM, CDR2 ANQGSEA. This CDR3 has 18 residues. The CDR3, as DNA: TGCAGCGTTCCCGTTTCTAGCCTCAGTTATTTCGGTAACTATGGCTACACCTTC. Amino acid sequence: CSVPVSSLSYFGNYGYTF.

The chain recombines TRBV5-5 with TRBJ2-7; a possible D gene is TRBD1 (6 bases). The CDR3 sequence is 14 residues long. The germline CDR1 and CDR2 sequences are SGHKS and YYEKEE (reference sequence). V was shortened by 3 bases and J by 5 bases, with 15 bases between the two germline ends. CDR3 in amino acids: CASSSRTVLDEQYF. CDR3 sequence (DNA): TGTGCCAGCAGCTCTCGGACAGTGCTGGACGAGCAGTACTTC.

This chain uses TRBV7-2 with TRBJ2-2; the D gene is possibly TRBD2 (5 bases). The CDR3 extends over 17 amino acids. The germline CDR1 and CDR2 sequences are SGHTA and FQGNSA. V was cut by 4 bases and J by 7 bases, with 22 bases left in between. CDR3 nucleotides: TGTGCCAGCAGCTACCCGGGGTTAGGTTCATTCGGCGGGGAGCTGTTTTTT. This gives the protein CASSYPGLGSFGGELFF.

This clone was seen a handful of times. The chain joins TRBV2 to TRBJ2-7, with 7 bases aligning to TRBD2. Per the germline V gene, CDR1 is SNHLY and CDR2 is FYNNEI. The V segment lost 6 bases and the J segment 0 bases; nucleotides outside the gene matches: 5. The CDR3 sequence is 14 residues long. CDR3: CASRVASGSYEQYF. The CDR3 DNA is TGTGCCAGCAGAGTTGCTAGCGGCTCCTACGAGCAGTACTTC.

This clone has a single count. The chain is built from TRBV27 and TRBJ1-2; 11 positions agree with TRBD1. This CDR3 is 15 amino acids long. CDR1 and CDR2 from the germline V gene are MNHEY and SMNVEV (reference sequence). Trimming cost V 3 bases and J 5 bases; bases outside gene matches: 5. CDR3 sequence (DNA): TGTGCCAGCAGTTTCGCCGGGACAGGGGGATATGGCTACACCTTC. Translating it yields CASSFAGTGGYGYTF.

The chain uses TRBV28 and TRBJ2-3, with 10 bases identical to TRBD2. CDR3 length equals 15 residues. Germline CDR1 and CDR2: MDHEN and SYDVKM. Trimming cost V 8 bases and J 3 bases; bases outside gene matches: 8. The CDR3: CASGASGRGTDTQYF. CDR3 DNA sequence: TGTGCCAGCGGGGCTAGCGGGAGAGGTACAGATACGCAGTATTTT.

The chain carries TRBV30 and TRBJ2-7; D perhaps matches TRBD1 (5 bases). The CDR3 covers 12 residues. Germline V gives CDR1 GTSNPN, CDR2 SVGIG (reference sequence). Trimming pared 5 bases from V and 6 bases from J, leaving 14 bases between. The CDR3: CAWLKLGAEQYF. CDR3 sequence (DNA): TGTGCCTGGTTAAAGCTAGGGGCCGAGCAGTACTTC. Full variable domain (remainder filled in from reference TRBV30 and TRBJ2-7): SQTIHQWPATLVQPVGSPLSLECTVEGTSNPNLYWYRQAAGRGLQLLFYSVGIGQISSEVPQNLSASRPQDRQFILSSKKLLLSDSGFYLCAWLKLGAEQYFGPGTRLTVT.

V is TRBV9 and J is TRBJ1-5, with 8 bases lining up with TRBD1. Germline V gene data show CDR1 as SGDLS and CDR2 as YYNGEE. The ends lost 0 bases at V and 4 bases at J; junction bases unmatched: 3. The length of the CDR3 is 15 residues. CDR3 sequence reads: CASSVGTGLNQPQHF. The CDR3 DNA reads TGTGCCAGCAGCGTAGGGACAGGGTTGAATCAGCCCCAGCATTTT.

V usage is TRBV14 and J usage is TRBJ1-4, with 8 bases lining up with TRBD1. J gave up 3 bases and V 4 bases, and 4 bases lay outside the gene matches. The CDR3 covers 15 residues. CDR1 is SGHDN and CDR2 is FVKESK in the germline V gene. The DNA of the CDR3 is TGTGCCAGCAGCCCCCGGACAGGGTCTAATGAAAAACTGTTTTTT. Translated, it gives CASSPRTGSNEKLFF.

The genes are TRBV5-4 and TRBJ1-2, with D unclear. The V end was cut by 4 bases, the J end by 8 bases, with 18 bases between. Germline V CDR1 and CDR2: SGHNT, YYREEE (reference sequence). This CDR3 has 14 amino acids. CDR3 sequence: CASSPSEAFSGYTF. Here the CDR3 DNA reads TGTGCCAGCAGCCCGTCAGAGGCATTCTCGGGCTACACCTTC.

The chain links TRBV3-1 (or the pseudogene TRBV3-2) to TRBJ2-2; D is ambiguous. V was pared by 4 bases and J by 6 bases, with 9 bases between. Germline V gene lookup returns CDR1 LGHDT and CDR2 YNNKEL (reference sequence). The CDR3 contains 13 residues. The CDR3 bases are TGTGCCAGCAGCCTCGGTGCCCCCGGGGAGCTGTTTTTT. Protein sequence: CASSLGAPGELFF.

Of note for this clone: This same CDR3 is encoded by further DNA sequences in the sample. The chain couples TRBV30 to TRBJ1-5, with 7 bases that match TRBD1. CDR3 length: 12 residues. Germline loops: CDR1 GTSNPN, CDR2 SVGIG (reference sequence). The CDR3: CAWGAGGQPQHF. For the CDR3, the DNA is TGTGCGTGGGGGGCAGGGGGTCAGCCCCAGCATTTT.

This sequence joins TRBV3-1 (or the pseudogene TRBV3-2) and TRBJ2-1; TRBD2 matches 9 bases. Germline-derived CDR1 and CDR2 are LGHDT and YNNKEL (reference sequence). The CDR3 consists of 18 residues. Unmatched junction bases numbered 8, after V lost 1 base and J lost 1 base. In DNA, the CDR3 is TGTGCCAGCAGCCAAGTCCCTAGCGGGATTGGATCCTACAATGAGCAGTTCTTC. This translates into CASSQVPSGIGSYNEQFF.

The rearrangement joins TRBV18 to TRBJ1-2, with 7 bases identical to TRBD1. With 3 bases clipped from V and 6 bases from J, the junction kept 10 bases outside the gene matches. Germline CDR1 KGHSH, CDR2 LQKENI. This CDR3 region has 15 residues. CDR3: CASSPGQARGNGYTF. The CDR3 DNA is TGTGCCAGCTCACCCGGACAGGCCCGGGGTAATGGCTACACCTTC.